The 32 T cell receptor beta chains below come from one sample, sequenced in a study of blood T cell repertoires in COVID-19. Some clones are missing from TCRdb's copy, which holds only in-frame ones; the method was immunoSEQ multiplex PCR. The data hold more than 100,000 clones, with about four fifths observed a single time. Sequenced: peripheral blood. Receptors were obtained from a woman of 80 years or more with acute or convalescent COVID-19.

The chain couples TRBV5-4 to TRBJ2-3; TRBD2 matches at 15 bases. V lost 4 bases, J lost 2 bases, and 8 bases stayed unmatched. Germline CDR1 SGHNT, CDR2 YYREEE (reference sequence). The CDR3 covers 18 residues. In DNA form, the CDR3 reads TGTGCCAGCAGCCAGGGACTAGCGGGGGGCCGATTCACAGATACGCAGTATTTT. Its protein product is CASSQGLAGGRFTDTQYF.

The genes are TRBV19 and TRBJ1-2; TRBD1 is a possible D gene (6 bases). This CDR3 region has 13 residues. In germline, CDR1 is LNHDA, CDR2 SQIVND (reference sequence). V was clipped by 3 bases and J by 8 bases, with 13 bases between them. CDR3 sequence: CASSIGDRRGYTF. As DNA, the CDR3 is TGTGCCAGTAGTATCGGAGACAGGCGCGGCTACACCTTC.

The J gene is TRBJ2-3, the V gene TRBV3-1 (or the pseudogene TRBV3-2); perhaps TRBD1 as D (5 bases). The CDR3 is 17 amino acids. Looked up from germline, CDR1 is LGHDT and CDR2 is YNNKEL (reference sequence). V was pared by 0 bases and J by 1 base, with 14 bases between. The CDR3 sequence is CASSQDGMTVGTDTQYF. In DNA form, the CDR3 reads TGTGCCAGCAGCCAAGATGGGATGACAGTTGGCACAGATACGCAGTATTTT.

V usage is TRBV9 and J usage is TRBJ1-1; D is possibly TRBD1 (5 bases). V was clipped by 4 bases and J by 4 bases, with 17 bases between them. Germline loops: CDR1 SGDLS, CDR2 YYNGEE. CDR3 length: 15 amino acids. CDR3: CASSPGHSERTEAFF. The CDR3 DNA sequence: TGTGCCAGCAGCCCCGGACATAGTGAACGCACTGAAGCTTTCTTT.

The chain combines TRBV7-8 with TRBJ1-1; D gene unclear. Trimming cost V 4 bases and J 0 bases, with 12 bases left between them. Germline V gives CDR1 SGHVS, CDR2 FQNEAQ. The CDR3 has 15 residues. Here the CDR3 DNA reads TGTGCCAGCAGCTGGTCCGGAGGTTTGAACACTGAAGCTTTCTTT. Translated: CASSWSGGLNTEAFF.

The chain has TRBV5-1 and TRBJ1-1; 9 bases line up with TRBD1. This CDR3 spans 13 amino acids. J lost 4 bases, V lost 6 bases, and 4 bases had no gene match. The V gene's germline CDR1 is SGHRS and CDR2 YFSETQ. The CDR3 region has the DNA TGCGCCAGCAACAAGGACAGGGGCACTGAAGCTTTCTTT. Translated: CASNKDRGTEAFF.

This clone was seen only once. Germline and junction disagree at one end, which may indicate a read error. The V call is TRBV7-9, the J call TRBJ2-3, with 11 nucleotides matching TRBD2. The germline CDR1 and CDR2 sequences are SEHNR and FQNEAQ (reference sequence). This CDR3 is built from 15 residues. The CDR3, as DNA: TGTGCCAGCAGCATAGCGGGAGGGCCCACAGATACGCAGTATTTT. This codes for CASSIAGGPTDTQYF. Supplemented by reference TRBV7-9 and TRBJ2-3, the full variable domain reads DTGVSQNPRHKITKRGQNVTFRCDPISEHNRLYWYRQTLGQGPEFLTYFQNEAQLEKSRLLSDRFSAERPKGSFSTLEIQRTEQGDSAMYLCASSIAGGPTDTQYFGPGTRLTVL.

The V gene is TRBV29-1, the J gene TRBJ1-1, with no clear D. Germline CDR1 is SQVTM and CDR2 is ANQGSEA. V dropped 3 bases and J dropped 0 bases, with 14 bases sitting between them. CDR3 length: 15 amino acids. Here the CDR3 reads CSVDDGQALNTEAFF. The CDR3 DNA follows: TGCAGCGTTGATGACGGCCAGGCCTTGAACACTGAAGCTTTCTTT.

This chain joins TRBV7-2 and TRBJ2-7, with 8 bases matching TRBD1. The CDR3 contains 15 residues. V trimming: 4 bases; J trimming: 1 base; junction bases outside the gene matches: 6. Germline assignment: CDR1 SGHTA and CDR2 FQGNSA. CDR3 bases: TGTGCCAGCAGCTCTCAGGGGGCTGGGTCCTACGAGCAGTACTTC. Its translation: CASSSQGAGSYEQYF. Together with reference TRBV7-2 and TRBJ2-7, the CDR3 gives the full variable domain: GAGVSQSPSNKVTEKGKDVELRCDPISGHTALYWYRQSLGQGLEFLIYFQGNSAPDKSGLPSDRFSAERTGGSVSTLTIQRTQQEDSAVYLCASSSQGAGSYEQYFGPGTRLTVT.

This chain connects TRBV27 to TRBJ2-7; D is ambiguous. Trimming took off 1 base at V and 9 bases at J, with 16 bases between the two ends. The CDR3 consists of 14 residues. Per germline, CDR1 MNHEY and CDR2 SMNVEV (reference sequence). CDR3 nucleotide sequence: TGTGCCAGCAGTTTATATTACGGATCCGGCGGGCAGTACTTC. Encoded protein: CASSLYYGSGGQYF.

The chain links TRBV20-1 to TRBJ1-2, with unresolved D. The germline CDR1 and CDR2 sequences are DFQATT and SNEGSKA (reference sequence). V lost 5 bases and J 4 bases, leaving 5 bases between the germline ends. The CDR3 is 10 residues long. CDR3 nucleotide sequence: TGCAGTGCTTCCCTCTATGGCTACACCTTC. The encoded protein is CSASLYGYTF.

The gene calls are TRBV2 and TRBJ2-2; 7 nucleotides line up with TRBD2. With 7 bases clipped from V and 1 base from J, the junction kept 0 bases outside the gene matches. Germline lookup yields CDR1 SNHLY and CDR2 FYNNEI. The CDR3 consists of 13 residues. The CDR3 DNA follows: TGTGCCAGCATAGCGGGGAACACCGGGGAGCTGTTTTTT. It is translated as CASIAGNTGELFF.

V and J are TRBV6-5 and TRBJ1-4, with 7 positions matching TRBD1. J lost 8 bases, V lost 0 bases, and 9 bases had no gene match. CDR1 and CDR2 from the germline V gene are MNHEY and SVGAGI. The CDR3 runs to 16 residues. In DNA form, the CDR3 reads TGTGCCAGCAGTTACTCGAATTCAGGGGGAACCGAAAAACTGTTTTTT. Translating gives CASSYSNSGGTEKLFF.

V usage is TRBV30 and J usage is TRBJ1-2; tentatively, D is TRBD1 (5 bases). CDR1 is GTSNPN, CDR2 SVGIG, per germline (reference sequence). V was pared by 0 bases and J by 6 bases, with 17 bases between. The CDR3 has 15 residues. Written as DNA, the CDR3 is TGTGCCTGGAGTGTACTGCCCAGGGTGGGCGATGGCTACACCTTC. Amino acids: CAWSVLPRVGDGYTF. Looking up the rest from reference TRBV30 and TRBJ1-2 gives the full variable domain: SQTIHQWPATLVQPVGSPLSLECTVEGTSNPNLYWYRQAAGRGLQLLFYSVGIGQISSEVPQNLSASRPQDRQFILSSKKLLLSDSGFYLCAWSVLPRVGDGYTFGSGTRLTVV.

The CDR3 reads CAISEDGGGETQYF. The CDR3 bases are TGTGCCATCAGTGAGGACGGGGGTGGAGAGACCCAGTACTTC. This chain joins TRBV10-3 and TRBJ2-5; possible D gene TRBD2, 6 bases. Trimming took off 2 bases at V and 4 bases at J, with 11 bases between the two ends. The CDR3 extends over 14 amino acids. Germline lookup yields CDR1 ENHRY and CDR2 SYGVKD.

Only one count was recorded for this clone. V is TRBV30 and J is TRBJ1-4; D is unresolved. Germline values: CDR1 GTSNPN, CDR2 SVGIG (reference sequence). Trimming pared 0 bases from V and 5 bases from J, leaving 25 bases between. The CDR3 contains 19 residues. As DNA, the CDR3 is TGTGCCTGGAGTGTAGGGTTAAGAGGGCCGGTTTTCAGAAATGAAAAACTGTTTTTT. It yields the protein CAWSVGLRGPVFRNEKLFF.

V usage is TRBV13 and J usage is TRBJ2-3; 8 positions match TRBD2. Germline V CDR1 and CDR2: PRHDT, FYEKMQ (reference sequence). This CDR3 spans 19 amino acids. V lost 5 bases and J lost 8; bases outside the gene matches: 24. The CDR3 sequence is CASSQYPPPSTSAFGTQYF. In nucleotides, the CDR3 is TGTGCCAGCAGCCAATACCCCCCACCCTCGACTAGCGCCTTTGGTACGCAGTATTTT.

The rearrangement uses TRBV18 and TRBJ2-1; D remains unclear. The CDR3 covers 13 residues. Looked up from germline, CDR1 is KGHSH and CDR2 is LQKENI. Between the trimmed V and J ends, which lost 6 bases and 1 base, there was a span of 7 bases. The CDR3 sequence: CASSLRSYNEQFF. In DNA form, the CDR3 reads TGTGCCAGCTCCCTACGATCCTACAATGAGCAGTTCTTC.

This rearrangement joins TRBV7-6 to TRBJ1-1; the match to TRBD1 covers 11 bases. Germline V CDR1 and CDR2: SGHVS, FNYEAQ. Trimming cost V 5 bases and J 6 bases; bases outside gene matches: 8. The CDR3 is made up of 15 amino acids. CDR3 loop: CASSQPGQGDAEAFF. DNA of the CDR3: TGTGCCAGCAGCCAACCGGGACAGGGGGATGCTGAAGCTTTCTTT.

The genes are TRBV4-3 and TRBJ2-1, with a tentative D call TRBD2 (6 bases). The CDR3 contains 16 residues. Trimming took off 5 bases at V and 6 bases at J, with 20 bases between the two ends. Germline CDR1 LGHNA, CDR2 YSLEER. The CDR3 DNA follows: TGCGCCAGCAGCTCCAGGTGGGGGGATCGACGCAATGAGCAGTTCTTC. Its translation: CASSSRWGDRRNEQFF.

This rearrangement joins TRBV30 to TRBJ2-7; D is unclear. The germline V and J ends were trimmed by 1 base and 7 bases, with 8 bases remaining between them. This CDR3 contains 11 residues. Germline CDR1 GTSNPN, CDR2 SVGIG (reference sequence). CDR3 DNA sequence: TGTGCCTGGAGTGAGTCCAGGGAGCAGTACTTC. This gives the protein CAWSESREQYF.

The rearrangement links TRBV6-5 to TRBJ1-1, with D possibly TRBD1 on 5 matching bases. The V gene's germline CDR1 is MNHEY and CDR2 SVGAGI. V was pared by 0 bases and J by 1 base, with 9 bases between. This CDR3 contains 15 residues. The CDR3 DNA is TGTGCCAGCAGTTACTCTGGGGCTCCGAACACTGAAGCTTTCTTT. This codes for CASSYSGAPNTEAFF.

The V and J genes are TRBV27 and TRBJ1-4; weak D call: TRBD1 (5 bases). Germline CDR1 reads MNHEY; CDR2 reads SMNVEV (reference sequence). The CDR3 consists of 16 residues. Deletions cut 5 bases from V and 0 bases from J, with 13 bases between. The CDR3 DNA is TGTGCCAGCAGTCCCCTCAGGGCCTCAACTAATGAAAAACTGTTTTTT. This translates into CASSPLRASTNEKLFF. Supplemented by reference TRBV27 and TRBJ1-4, the full variable domain reads EAQVTQNPRYLITVTGKKLTVTCSQNMNHEYMSWYRQDPGLGLRQIYYSMNVEVTDKGDVPEGYKVSRKEKRNFPLILESPSPNQTSLYFCASSPLRASTNEKLFFGSGTQLSVL.

This chain links TRBV19 with TRBJ1-5; D gene uncertain. V was trimmed by 8 bases and J by 6 bases, leaving 8 bases between them. Germline V gives CDR1 LNHDA, CDR2 SQIVND (reference sequence). The CDR3 is 11 residues long. CDR3 amino acids: CASGEAQPQHF. In nucleotides, the CDR3 is TGTGCCAGTGGCGAGGCTCAGCCCCAGCATTTT. The full variable domain, its missing parts supplied by reference TRBV19 and TRBJ1-5, is DGGITQSPKYLFRKEGQNVTLSCEQNLNHDAMYWYRQDPGQGLRLIYYSQIVNDFQKGDIAEGYSVSREKKESFPLTVTSAQKNPTAFYLCASGEAQPQHFGDGTRLSIL.

The rearrangement uses TRBV5-6 and TRBJ2-2; 12 bases line up with TRBD2. CDR1 and CDR2 from the germline V gene are SGHDT and YYEEEE. This CDR3 is built from 16 residues. Unmatched junction bases numbered 3, after V lost 0 bases and J lost 6 bases. The CDR3 protein is CASSLELAGGSGELFF. Written as DNA, the CDR3 is TGTGCCAGCAGCTTGGAGCTAGCGGGAGGGTCCGGGGAGCTGTTTTTT.

The genes are TRBV3-1 (or the pseudogene TRBV3-2) and TRBJ1-1; 8 nucleotides align to TRBD1. Germline V gene data show CDR1 as LGHDT and CDR2 as YNNKEL (reference sequence). The ends lost 4 bases at V and 5 bases at J; junction bases unmatched: 9. The CDR3 runs to 15 residues. The CDR3 nucleotides are TGTGCCAGCAGCCCTTCCGACAGGGGTCTGACTGAAGCTTTCTTT. Translating gives CASSPSDRGLTEAFF.

The chain uses TRBV19 and TRBJ2-3, with 11 bases that match TRBD2. V lost 7 bases to trimming and J lost 2 bases; unmatched junction nucleotides: 5. Germline CDR1 LNHDA, CDR2 SQIVND (reference sequence). This CDR3 has 15 amino acids. CDR3 loop: CASTPSGRTTDTQYF. The CDR3 nucleotides are TGTGCCAGTACCCCTAGCGGGAGGACCACAGATACGCAGTATTTT. Filled out from reference TRBV19 and TRBJ2-3, the complete variable domain reads DGGITQSPKYLFRKEGQNVTLSCEQNLNHDAMYWYRQDPGQGLRLIYYSQIVNDFQKGDIAEGYSVSREKKESFPLTVTSAQKNPTAFYLCASTPSGRTTDTQYFGPGTRLTVL.

The chain uses TRBV27 and TRBJ2-7; TRBD2 agrees at 11 bases. This CDR3 is 15 amino acids long. The V gene's germline CDR1 is MNHEY and CDR2 SMNVEV (reference sequence). Germline trimming cut 6 bases from V and 6 bases from J; bases unmatched to any gene: 10. DNA of the CDR3: TGTGCCAGCAGCCGACTAGCGGGGAATCGGCGCGAGCAGTACTTC. Translated: CASSRLAGNRREQYF.

The chain recombines TRBV6-1 with TRBJ1-5; unclear D gene. This CDR3 spans 15 amino acids. V lost 0 bases and J 2 bases, leaving 8 bases between the germline ends. Germline lookup yields CDR1 MNHNS and CDR2 SASEGT. The CDR3 coding sequence is TGTGCCAGCAGTGAAGCGACATTGGGCAATCAGCCCCAGCATTTT. Encoded protein: CASSEATLGNQPQHF.

This chain joins TRBV10-3 and TRBJ2-3; maybe TRBD1 (6 bases). Germline V gives CDR1 ENHRY, CDR2 SYGVKD. This CDR3 has 14 amino acids. Trimming took 3 bases from V and 3 from J, leaving 10 bases between them. The CDR3 bases are TGTGCCATCAGTGATTACCAGGGGACAGATACGCAGTATTTT. This codes for CAISDYQGTDTQYF.

The chain joins TRBV5-4 to TRBJ2-3; a weak D match, TRBD2 (5 bases). The CDR3 sequence is 14 residues long. CDR1 is SGHNT and CDR2 is YYREEE in the germline V gene (reference sequence). Trimming shortened V by 2 bases and J by 4 bases, and 11 bases separated the two germline ends. The CDR3 is CASSLLFGADTQYF. The CDR3 region has the DNA TGTGCCAGCAGCTTATTATTCGGGGCAGATACGCAGTATTTT.

The chain combines TRBV5-6 with TRBJ2-3; 9 bases align to TRBD1. With V trimmed by 3 bases and J by 0 bases, 8 bases remained unmatched. The CDR3 has 17 residues. In germline, CDR1 is SGHDT, CDR2 YYEEEE. Written as DNA, the CDR3 is TGTGCCAGCAGCTCATCCGGGACAGGGCCTAGCACAGATACGCAGTATTTT. Translating gives CASSSSGTGPSTDTQYF.